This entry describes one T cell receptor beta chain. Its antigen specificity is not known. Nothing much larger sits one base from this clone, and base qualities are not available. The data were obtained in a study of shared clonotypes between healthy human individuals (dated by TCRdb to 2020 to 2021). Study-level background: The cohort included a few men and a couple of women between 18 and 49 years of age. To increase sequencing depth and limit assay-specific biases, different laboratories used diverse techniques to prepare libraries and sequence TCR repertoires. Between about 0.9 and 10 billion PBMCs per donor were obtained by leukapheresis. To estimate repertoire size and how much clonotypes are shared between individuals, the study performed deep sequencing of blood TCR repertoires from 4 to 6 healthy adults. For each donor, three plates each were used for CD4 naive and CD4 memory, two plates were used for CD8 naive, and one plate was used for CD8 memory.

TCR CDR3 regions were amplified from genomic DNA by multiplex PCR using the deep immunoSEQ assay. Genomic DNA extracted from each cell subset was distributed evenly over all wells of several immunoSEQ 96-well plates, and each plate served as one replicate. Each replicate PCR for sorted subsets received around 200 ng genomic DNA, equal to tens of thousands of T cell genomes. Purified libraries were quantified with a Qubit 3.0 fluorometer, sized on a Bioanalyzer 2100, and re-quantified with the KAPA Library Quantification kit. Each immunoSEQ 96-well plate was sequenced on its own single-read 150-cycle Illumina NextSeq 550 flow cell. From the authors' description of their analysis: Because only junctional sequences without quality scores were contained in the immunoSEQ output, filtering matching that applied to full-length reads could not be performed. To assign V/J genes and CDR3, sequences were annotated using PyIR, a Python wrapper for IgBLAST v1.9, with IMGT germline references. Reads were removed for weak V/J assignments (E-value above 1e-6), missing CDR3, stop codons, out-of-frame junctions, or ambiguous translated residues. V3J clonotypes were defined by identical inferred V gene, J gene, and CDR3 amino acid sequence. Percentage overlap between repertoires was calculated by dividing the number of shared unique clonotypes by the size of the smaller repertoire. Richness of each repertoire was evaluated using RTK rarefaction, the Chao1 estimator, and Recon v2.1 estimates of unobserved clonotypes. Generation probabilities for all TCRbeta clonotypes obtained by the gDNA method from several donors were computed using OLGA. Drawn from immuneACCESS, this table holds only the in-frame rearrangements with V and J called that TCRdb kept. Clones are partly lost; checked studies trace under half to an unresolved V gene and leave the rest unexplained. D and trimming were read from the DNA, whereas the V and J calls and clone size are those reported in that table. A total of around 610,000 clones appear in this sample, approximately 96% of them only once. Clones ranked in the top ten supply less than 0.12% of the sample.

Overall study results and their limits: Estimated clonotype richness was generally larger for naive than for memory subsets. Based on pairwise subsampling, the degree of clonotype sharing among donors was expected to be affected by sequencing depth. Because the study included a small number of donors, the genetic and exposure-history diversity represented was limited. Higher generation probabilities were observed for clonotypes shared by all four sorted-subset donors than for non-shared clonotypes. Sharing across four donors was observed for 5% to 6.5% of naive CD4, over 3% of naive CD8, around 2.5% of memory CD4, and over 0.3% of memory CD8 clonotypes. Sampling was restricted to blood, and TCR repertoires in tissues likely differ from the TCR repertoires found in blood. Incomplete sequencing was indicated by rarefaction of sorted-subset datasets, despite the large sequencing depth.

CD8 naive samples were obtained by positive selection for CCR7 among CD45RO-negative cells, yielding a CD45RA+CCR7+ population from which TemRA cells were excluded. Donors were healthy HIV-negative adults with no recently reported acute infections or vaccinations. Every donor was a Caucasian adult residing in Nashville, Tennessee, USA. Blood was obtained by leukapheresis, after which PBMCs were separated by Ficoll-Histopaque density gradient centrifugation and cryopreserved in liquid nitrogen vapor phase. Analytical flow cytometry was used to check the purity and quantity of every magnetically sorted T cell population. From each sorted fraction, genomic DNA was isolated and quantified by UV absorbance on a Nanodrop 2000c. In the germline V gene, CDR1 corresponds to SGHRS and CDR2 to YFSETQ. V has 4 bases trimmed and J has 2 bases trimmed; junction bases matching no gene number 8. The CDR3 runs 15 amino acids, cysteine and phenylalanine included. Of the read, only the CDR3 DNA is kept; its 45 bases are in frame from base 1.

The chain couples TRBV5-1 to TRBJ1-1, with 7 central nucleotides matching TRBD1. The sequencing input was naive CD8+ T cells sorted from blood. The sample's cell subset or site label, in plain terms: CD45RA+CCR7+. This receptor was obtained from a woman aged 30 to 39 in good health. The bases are TGCGCCAGCAGCCCCGCCGGGACAGAAAACACTGAAGCTTTCTTT. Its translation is CASSPAGTENTEAFF. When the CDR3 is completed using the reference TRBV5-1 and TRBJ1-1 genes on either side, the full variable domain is KAGVTQTPRYLIKTRGQQVTLSCSPISGHRSVSWYQQTPGQGLQFLFEYFSETQRNKGNFPGRFSGRQFSNSRSEMNVSTLELGDSALYLCASSPAGTENTEAFFGQGTRLTVV.